The 22 T cell receptor beta chains listed next were all sequenced from one sample in a study of cytomegalovirus exposure and HLA in healthy donors. It was with 60 Vbeta and 13 Jbeta primers that the PCR ran. Assay: immunoSEQ multiplex PCR; the TCRdb copy retains only in-frame clones and omits some. The table includes 120,000 or so clones, 60% to 85% detected once. What was sequenced was PBMCs. The source of these receptors is a woman between 35 and 50 years old in good health and CMV-seropositive.

Note on this clone: An end of the junction does not agree with germline; a read error may underlie this. At the DNA level, this CDR3 is encoded by other sequences in the same sample as well. This chain links TRBV2 with TRBJ1-6; weak D call: TRBD1 (5 bases). Germline V gene sequence: CDR1 SNHLY, CDR2 FYNNEI. This CDR3 region has 15 residues. The CDR3 here is CASNVLDSPNSPLHF. CDR3 in DNA: TGTGCCAGCAATGTTCTCGACAGTCCTAATTCCCCCCTCCACTTT. Based on the CDR3 plus reference TRBV2 and TRBJ1-6, the full variable domain is EPEVTQTPSHQVTQMGQEVILRCVPISNHLYFYWYRQILGQKVEFLVSFYNNEISEKSEIFDDQFSVERPDGSNFTLKIRSTKLEDSAMYFCASNVLDSPNSPLHFGNGTRLTVT.

The chain has TRBV7-8 and TRBJ2-5, with D tentatively TRBD2 (6 bases). The CDR3 runs to 17 residues. V lost 3 bases, J lost 1 base, and 18 bases lay in between. In germline, CDR1 is SGHVS, CDR2 FQNEAQ. The CDR3 sequence is CASSFLRGGNSQETQYF. The CDR3 DNA is TGTGCCAGCAGCTTCCTTAGGGGCGGGAACTCCCAAGAGACCCAGTACTTC.

The chain links TRBV2 to TRBJ1-6, with TRBD1 as a possible D gene (5 bases). The CDR3 sequence is 17 residues long. Germline lookup yields CDR1 SNHLY and CDR2 FYNNEI. With 7 bases removed from V and 6 bases from J, the gap between germline ends came to 22 bases. CDR3 in amino acids: CASKIRVREGFNSPLHF. The CDR3 DNA follows: TGTGCCAGCAAAATCAGGGTGCGGGAGGGGTTTAATTCACCCCTCCACTTT.

V gene TRBV27 combines with J gene TRBJ2-7; no firm D call. From germline, CDR1 is MNHEY and CDR2 SMNVEV (reference sequence). This CDR3 region has 13 residues. The germline V and J ends were trimmed by 3 bases and 3 bases, with 9 bases remaining between them. CDR3 protein: CASSLRLGYEQYF. CDR3 nucleotide sequence: TGTGCCAGCAGTTTGAGGCTAGGCTACGAGCAGTACTTC.

CDR3 coding DNA: TGTGCCAGCAGCTCTACGGGACTAGCAACCAATGAGCAGTTCTTC. Protein product: CASSSTGLATNEQFF. The J gene is TRBJ2-1, the V gene TRBV7-8; TRBD2 matches 9 bases. The CDR3 loop spans 15 amino acids. V was pared by 4 bases and J by 6 bases, with 7 bases of the junction left unmatched. CDR1 SGHVS and CDR2 FQNEAQ come from the germline V gene.

This chain links TRBV5-1 with TRBJ2-1; 15 bases agree with TRBD2. This CDR3 comprises 16 residues. In germline, CDR1 is SGHRS, CDR2 YFSETQ. With V trimmed by 4 bases and J by 4 bases, 3 bases remained unmatched. The DNA of the CDR3 is TGCGCCAGCAGCCCCGGGACTAGCGGGGGGTACAATGAGCAGTTCTTC. Its translation: CASSPGTSGGYNEQFF. Variable domain in full (rest from reference TRBV5-1 and TRBJ2-1): KAGVTQTPRYLIKTRGQQVTLSCSPISGHRSVSWYQQTPGQGLQFLFEYFSETQRNKGNFPGRFSGRQFSNSRSEMNVSTLELGDSALYLCASSPGTSGGYNEQFFGPGTRLTVL.

The chain recombines TRBV7-2 with TRBJ2-3; tentative D call: TRBD2 (5 bases). V shed 2 bases and J shed 7 bases, with 25 bases lying between them. This CDR3 has 18 residues. Germline V CDR1 and CDR2: SGHTA, FQGNSA. CDR3 nucleotides: TGTGCCAGCAGCTTAACAACGGCGGGCGGCTCCCCGCCGCATACGCAGTATTTT. This encodes CASSLTTAGGSPPHTQYF.

The chain recombines TRBV2 with TRBJ1-3; D not resolved. In germline, CDR1 is SNHLY, CDR2 FYNNEI. There are 12 residues in the CDR3. Trimming shortened V by 1 base and J by 8 bases, and 6 bases separated the two germline ends. DNA of the CDR3: TGTGCCAGCAGTGAAGATCCGGACACCATATATTTT. Protein: CASSEDPDTIYF.

CDR3 bases: TGTGCCAGCAGTGCTAAGAGGACTCCAGATTCACCCCTCCACTTT. Residues: CASSAKRTPDSPLHF. This chain connects TRBV25-1 to TRBJ1-6; D gene ambiguous. V gave up 4 bases and J gave up 8 bases, with 15 bases separating them. This CDR3 is 15 amino acids long. The germline CDR1 and CDR2 sequences are MGHDK and SYGVNS.

V and J are TRBV30 and TRBJ1-1, with D maybe TRBD1 (6 bases). V dropped 0 bases and J dropped 4 bases, with 9 bases sitting between them. The CDR3 has 13 amino acids. Looked up from germline, CDR1 is GTSNPN and CDR2 is SVGIG (reference sequence). The CDR3 DNA follows: TGTGCCTGGAGTGTCGGCAGGGGCACTGAAGCTTTCTTT. Translation: CAWSVGRGTEAFF.

CDR3 coding DNA: TGTGCCAGCGCTGGTAGCGGGAGACCACAAGAGACCCAGTACTTC. Translated, it gives CASAGSGRPQETQYF. This sequence joins TRBV9 and TRBJ2-5, with 9 bases identical to TRBD2. In germline, CDR1 is SGDLS, CDR2 YYNGEE. The ends lost 7 bases at V and 2 bases at J; junction bases unmatched: 9. The CDR3 has 15 residues.

The CDR3 loop is CASSAPGIAKKRAQYF. Written as DNA, the CDR3 is TGTGCCAGCAGTGCCCCGGGGATAGCGAAGAAGAGGGCCCAGTACTTC. The chain links TRBV6-1 to TRBJ2-5, with D tentatively TRBD2 (5 bases). Trimming took off 4 bases at V and 9 bases at J, with 24 bases between the two ends. From germline, CDR1 is MNHNS and CDR2 SASEGT. This CDR3 is built from 16 residues.

This clone appeared a few times. V is TRBV6-5 and J is TRBJ1-1, with 7 bases that match TRBD1. Germline-derived CDR1 and CDR2 are MNHEY and SVGAGI. V lost 6 bases and J lost 2; bases outside the gene matches: 6. The CDR3 is made up of 14 amino acids. CDR3: CASRRTGVNTEAFF. In DNA, the CDR3 is TGTGCCAGCAGACGCACAGGGGTAAACACTGAAGCTTTCTTT.

The gene calls are TRBV4-2 and TRBJ2-3; D is perhaps TRBD2 (6 bases). The CDR3 length is 19 residues. The ends were cut back, 4 bases at V and 0 bases at J, with 23 bases in the middle. Germline assignment: CDR1 LGHNA and CDR2 YNFKEQ. CDR3 region: CASSPGIAEGAYSTDTQYF. The CDR3 DNA reads as TGTGCCAGCAGCCCCGGGATAGCGGAGGGCGCGTATAGCACAGATACGCAGTATTTT.

This chain connects TRBV5-1 to TRBJ1-6, with 8 nucleotides matching TRBD1. J gave up 7 bases and V 7 bases, and 7 bases lay outside the gene matches. The CDR3 has 14 residues. Per germline, CDR1 SGHRS and CDR2 YFSETQ. The CDR3 DNA reads TGCGCCAGCGCCCACGGACAGGGAAATTCACCCCTCCACTTT. Its protein is CASAHGQGNSPLHF.

The chain recombines TRBV6-5 with TRBJ2-3; D might be TRBD1 (6 bases). The germline CDR1 and CDR2 sequences are MNHEY and SVGAGI. Trimming stripped 6 bases from V and 0 bases from J, with 13 bases between. The CDR3 extends over 15 amino acids. The CDR3 loop reads CASSDRRPSTDTQYF. In DNA, the CDR3 is TGTGCCAGCAGCGACAGGAGACCCAGCACAGATACGCAGTATTTT.

This sequence joins TRBV29-1 and TRBJ2-3; TRBD1 is a possible D gene (6 bases). Trimming shortened V by 0 bases and J by 3 bases, and 13 bases separated the two germline ends. Per germline, CDR1 SQVTM and CDR2 ANQGSEA. The CDR3 runs 15 residues. CDR3 coding DNA: TGCAGCGTTGAAGAGGGGCGAGGGGGTACAGATACGCAGTATTTT. Encoded protein: CSVEEGRGGTDTQYF.

CDR3 sequence reads: CASSRLAPDSYEQYF. The CDR3 DNA reads as TGTGCCAGCAGCAGACTAGCGCCCGACTCCTACGAGCAGTACTTC. J is TRBJ2-7 and V is TRBV21-1; the table gives TRBD2 as D, unverified against the DNA. TRBV21-1 is flagged as a pseudogene. The CDR3 loop spans 15 amino acids.

The rearrangement joins TRBV13 to TRBJ1-1; perhaps TRBD1 as D (6 bases). The germline CDR1 and CDR2 sequences are PRHDT and FYEKMQ (reference sequence). Trimming pared 0 bases from V and 7 bases from J, leaving 9 bases between. The CDR3 is 13 amino acids. The CDR3 sequence: CASSLGQGNEAFF. The CDR3 DNA sequence: TGTGCCAGCAGCTTAGGCCAGGGGAATGAAGCTTTCTTT. Using reference TRBV13 and TRBJ1-1 for the parts outside the CDR3, the full variable domain is AAGVIQSPRHLIKEKRETATLKCYPIPRHDTVYWYQQGPGQDPQFLISFYEKMQSDKGSIPDRFSAQQFSDYHSELNMSSLELGDSALYFCASSLGQGNEAFFGQGTRLTVV.

The rearrangement joins TRBV11-2 to TRBJ1-3, with TRBD1 matching over 7 bases. The CDR3 has 14 residues. Germline V gene sequence: CDR1 SGHAT, CDR2 FQNNGV. The J segment lost 5 bases and the V segment lost 5 bases, leaving 6 bases of the junction unmatched. The CDR3 DNA is TGTGCCAGCAGCCCCCCAGGGGGAAGAAACACCATATATTTT. This translates into CASSPPGGRNTIYF. The complete variable domain, with remaining parts taken from reference TRBV11-2 and TRBJ1-3, reads EAGVAQSPRYKIIEKRQSVAFWCNPISGHATLYWYQQILGQGPKLLIQFQNNGVVDDSQLPKDRFSAERLKGVDSTLKIQPAKLEDSAVYLCASSPPGGRNTIYFGEGSWLTVV.

A remark on this clone: Other DNA sequences from this sample encode an identical CDR3 as well. This chain uses TRBV2 with TRBJ1-6; TRBD1 might be the D (5 bases). From germline, CDR1 is SNHLY and CDR2 FYNNEI. Trimming shortened V by 2 bases and J by 3 bases, and 11 bases separated the two germline ends. The CDR3 length is 16 residues. This chain's CDR3 is CASSESQGDYNSPLHF. CDR3 DNA sequence: TGTGCCAGCAGTGAATCTCAAGGGGACTATAATTCACCCCTCCACTTT.

This chain uses TRBV30 with TRBJ1-1, with a tentative D call TRBD1 (6 bases). The V gene lost 4 bases and the J gene lost 5 bases, with 14 bases spanning the gap. The CDR3 totals 13 residues. Germline-derived CDR1 and CDR2 are GTSNPN and SVGIG (reference sequence). In DNA, the CDR3 is TGTGCCTGGAACACAGGGAGATCTACTGAAGCTTTCTTT. Translation: CAWNTGRSTEAFF.